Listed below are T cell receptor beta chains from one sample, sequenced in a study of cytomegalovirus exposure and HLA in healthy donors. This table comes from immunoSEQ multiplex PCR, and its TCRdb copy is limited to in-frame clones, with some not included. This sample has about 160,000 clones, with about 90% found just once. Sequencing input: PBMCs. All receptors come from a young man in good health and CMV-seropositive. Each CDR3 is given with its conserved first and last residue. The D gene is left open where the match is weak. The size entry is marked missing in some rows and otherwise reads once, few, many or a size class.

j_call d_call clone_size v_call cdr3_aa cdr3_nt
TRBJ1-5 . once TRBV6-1 CASNRSNQPQHF TGTGCCAGCAACAGGAGCAATCAGCCCCAGCATTTT
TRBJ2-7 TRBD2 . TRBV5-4 CASSLAGDYYEQYF TGTGCCAGCAGCCTGGCTGGGGACTACTACGAGCAGTACTTC
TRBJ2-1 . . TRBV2 CASSEIESYNEQFF TGTGCCAGCAGTGAAATTGAGAGCTACAATGAGCAGTTCTTC
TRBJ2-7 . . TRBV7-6 CASSLPGATYEQYF TGTGCCAGCAGCTTACCGGGAGCAACCTACGAGCAGTACTTC
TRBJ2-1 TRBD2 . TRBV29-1 CSVEQLAGGEQFF TGCAGCGTTGAACAGCTAGCGGGAGGTGAGCAGTTCTTC
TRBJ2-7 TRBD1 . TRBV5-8 CASSSTGTGNRYEQYF TGTGCCAGCAGTTCTACCGGGACAGGGAATCGGTACGAGCAGTACTTC
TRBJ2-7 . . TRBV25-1 CASSVGGTYEQYF TGTGCCAGCAGTGTTGGAGGGACCTACGAGCAGTACTTC
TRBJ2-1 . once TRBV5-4 CASSPPGYNEQFF TGTGCCAGCAGCCCCCCGGGCTACAATGAGCAGTTCTTC
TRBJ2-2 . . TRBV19 CASIRQANTGELFF TGTGCCAGTATCCGACAGGCGAACACCGGGGAGCTGTTTTTT
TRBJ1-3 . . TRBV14 CASSKDVDRRNTIYF TGTGCCAGCAGCAAAGACGTCGACAGGAGAAACACCATATATTTT
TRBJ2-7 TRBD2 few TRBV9 CASSVLGEGEQYF TGTGCCAGCAGCGTATTGGGGGAGGGCGAGCAGTACTTC
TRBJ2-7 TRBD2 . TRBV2 CASSPGLAGGDPYEQYF TGTGCCAGCAGTCCAGGACTAGCGGGAGGCGACCCCTACGAGCAGTACTTC
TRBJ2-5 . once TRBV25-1 CASSRAQETQYF TGTGCCAGCAGCAGGGCCCAAGAGACCCAGTACTTC
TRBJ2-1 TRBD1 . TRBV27 CASSTNGQGLYNEQFF TGTGCCAGCAGTACCAATGGACAGGGCTTATACAATGAGCAGTTCTTC
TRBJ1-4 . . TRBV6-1 CASSEDLRDEKLFF TGTGCCAGCAGTGAAGATTTGAGGGATGAAAAACTGTTTTTT
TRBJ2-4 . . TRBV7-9 CASSLSLLAKNIQYF TGTGCCAGCAGCTTATCTCTTTTAGCCAAAAACATTCAGTACTTC
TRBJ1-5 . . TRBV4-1 CASSQDQGRDQPQHF TGCGCCAGCAGCCAAGATCAGGGGAGAGATCAGCCCCAGCATTTT
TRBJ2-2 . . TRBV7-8 CASSLGLFGTGELFF TGTGCCAGCAGCTTAGGGCTCTTTGGCACCGGGGAGCTGTTTTTT
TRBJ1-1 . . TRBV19 CASSSGLNTEAFF TGTGCCAGCAGTTCAGGGTTGAACACTGAAGCTTTCTTT
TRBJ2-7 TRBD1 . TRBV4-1 CASSQEDRGILYEQYF TGCGCCAGCAGCCAGGAAGACAGGGGGATTCTCTACGAGCAGTACTTC
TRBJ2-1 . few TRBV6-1 CASSEVSGNPYNEQFF TGTGCCAGCAGTGAAGTATCAGGGAACCCATACAATGAGCAGTTCTTC
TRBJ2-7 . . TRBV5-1 CASSQYTGYLSGEQYF TGCGCCAGCAGCCAGTATACAGGGTATTTGTCTGGCGAGCAGTACTTC
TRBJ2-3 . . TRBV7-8 CASSLGHFREDTQYF TGTGCCAGCAGCTTAGGACACTTCAGGGAAGATACGCAGTATTTT
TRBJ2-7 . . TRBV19 CASSIGGAEEQYF TGTGCCAGTAGTATTGGGGGGGCTGAGGAGCAGTACTTC
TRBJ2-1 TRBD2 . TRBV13 CASSLDPLAGAVTYNEQFF TGTGCCAGCAGCTTAGATCCACTAGCGGGAGCAGTCACCTACAATGAGCAGTTCTTC
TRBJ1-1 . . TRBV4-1 CASTPAFRDLDSNTEAFF TGCGCCAGCACCCCCGCGTTTAGAGACCTAGACTCTAACACTGAAGCTTTCTTT
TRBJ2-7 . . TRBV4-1 CASSLHEQGEYEQYF TGCGCCAGCAGCCTCCACGAACAGGGAGAGTACGAGCAGTACTTC
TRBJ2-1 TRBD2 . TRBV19 CASTRGGYNEQFF TGTGCCAGTACCCGGGGGGGATACAATGAGCAGTTCTTC
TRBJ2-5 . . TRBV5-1 CASRGRLGGLKETQYF TGCGCCAGCAGGGGTCGACTAGGGGGCTTAAAAGAGACCCAGTACTTC
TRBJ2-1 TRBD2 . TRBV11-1 CASSLHASGSYNEQFF TGTGCCAGCAGCTTACACGCTAGCGGGAGTTACAATGAGCAGTTCTTC
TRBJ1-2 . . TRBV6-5 CASSYEGGNYGYTF TGTGCCAGCAGTTATGAGGGCGGGAACTATGGCTACACCTTC
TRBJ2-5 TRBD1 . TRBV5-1 CASSLGDRAGKETQYF TGCGCCAGCAGCTTGGGGGACAGAGCCGGTAAAGAGACCCAGTACTTC
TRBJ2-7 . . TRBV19 CATSNAGPSSYEQYF TGTGCCACTAGTAATGCAGGGCCTAGCTCCTACGAGCAGTACTTC
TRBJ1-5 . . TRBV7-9 CASSLGAKNQPQHF TGTGCCAGCAGCTTAGGGGCCAAGAATCAGCCCCAGCATTTT
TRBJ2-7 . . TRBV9 CASSVAGMSSYEQYF TGTGCCAGCAGCGTAGCGGGGATGAGCTCCTACGAGCAGTACTTC
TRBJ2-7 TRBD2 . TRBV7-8 CASSLSPGGRTLYEQYF TGTGCCAGCAGCTTATCACCGGGAGGCAGAACTCTATACGAGCAGTACTTC
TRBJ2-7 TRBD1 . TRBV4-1 CASSHRQGDYEQYF TGCGCCAGCAGCCACCGACAGGGCGACTACGAGCAGTACTTC
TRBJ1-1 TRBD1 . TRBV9 CASSAGTGGFGNTEAFF TGTGCCAGCAGCGCCGGGACAGGGGGCTTTGGGAACACTGAAGCTTTCTTT
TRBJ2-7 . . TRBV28 CASSLRGHPLNEQYF TGTGCCAGCAGTTTAAGGGGACACCCTCTCAACGAGCAGTACTTC
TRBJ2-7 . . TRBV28 CASSLPPYGGASPYEQYF TGTGCCAGCAGTCTCCCCCCGTATGGGGGGGCGTCCCCCTACGAGCAGTACTTC
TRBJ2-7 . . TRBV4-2 CASSQVGGGREQYF TGTGCCAGCAGCCAAGTCGGGGGAGGTCGCGAGCAGTACTTC
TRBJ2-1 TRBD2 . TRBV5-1 CASSLGTSGGPNEQFF TGCGCCAGCAGCTTGGGGACTAGCGGAGGACCCAATGAGCAGTTCTTC
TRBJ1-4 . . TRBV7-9 CASSVVGVREKLFF TGTGCCAGCAGCGTTGTTGGAGTACGTGAAAAACTGTTTTTT
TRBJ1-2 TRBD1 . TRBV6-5 CASSYRDRGLGYTF TGTGCCAGCAGTTACCGGGACAGGGGTTTGGGCTACACCTTC
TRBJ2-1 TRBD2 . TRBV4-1 CASSQGIAGGRDEQFF TGCGCCAGCAGCCAAGGAATAGCGGGAGGCAGGGATGAGCAGTTCTTC
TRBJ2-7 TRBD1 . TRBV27 CASSLSIGDRYSYEQYF TGTGCCAGCAGTTTATCGATAGGGGACAGATACTCCTACGAGCAGTACTTC
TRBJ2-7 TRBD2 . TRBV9 CASSPSGRAYEQYF TGTGCCAGCAGCCCGAGCGGGAGGGCTTACGAGCAGTACTTC
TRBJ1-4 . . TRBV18 CASSPQEGGRMSEKLFF TGTGCCAGCTCACCACAAGAAGGAGGGAGGATGAGTGAAAAACTGTTTTTT
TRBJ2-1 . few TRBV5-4 CASSFRGGSYNEQFF TGTGCCAGCAGCTTCAGGGGCGGGTCCTACAATGAGCAGTTCTTC
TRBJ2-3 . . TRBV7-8 CASSLNVESQYF TGTGCCAGCAGCTTAAATGTGGAGTCGCAGTATTTT
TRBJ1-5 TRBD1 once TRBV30 CAWREQGLGNQPQHF TGTGCCTGGAGGGAACAGGGGCTGGGCAATCAGCCCCAGCATTTT
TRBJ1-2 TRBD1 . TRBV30 CAWSVRQGGGYGYTF TGTGCCTGGAGTGTTAGGCAGGGGGGCGGTTATGGCTACACCTTC
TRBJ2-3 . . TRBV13 CASSLDRQLYTQYF TGTGCCAGCAGCTTGGACAGACAACTTTATACGCAGTATTTT
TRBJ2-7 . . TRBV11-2 CASSLAGQGGYEQYF TGTGCCAGCAGCTTAGCCGGGCAGGGAGGCTACGAGCAGTACTTC
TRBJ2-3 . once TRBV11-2 CASSPGLSTDTQYF TGTGCCAGCAGCCCCGGACTGAGCACAGATACGCAGTATTTT